This record covers a single T cell receptor (beta chain). The antigen is undetermined. The sample belongs to a study of blood T cells in healthy people across ages. Study-level background: About one barcoded beta molecule per two T cells was captured by template switching.

PCR was performed a second time for roughly 6 to 12 cycles using a sample-barcoded 5' primer and a J-beta primer mix. TCRdb re-called the 5' RACE reads through MiXCR, storing one row per CDR3 protein. The profile shows under 2,000,000 distinct CDR3 sequences, around 50% of them singletons. Germline V gives CDR1 MNHEY, CDR2 SVGEGT. The V and J ends lost 2 bases and 1 base respectively, with 12 bases between them. The CDR3 totals 17 residues. Healthy Caucasians from Russia aged roughly 6 to 95 served as donors. General study results and limits: Roughly linearly, TCR beta diversity per million T cells fell as age increased. Aged donors had fewer naive CD4+ cells and lower diversity than long-lived donors.

The sequence was collected from a woman aged 35 to 49 in good health. The sequenced sample was blood. The V and J genes are TRBV6-2 or TRBV6-3 and TRBJ2-6, with D maybe TRBD1 (5 bases). The CDR3: CASSYIRRTSGANVLTF. The CDR3 DNA sequence: TGTGCCAGCAGTTACATACGTAGGACATCTGGGGCCAACGTCCTGACTTTC.